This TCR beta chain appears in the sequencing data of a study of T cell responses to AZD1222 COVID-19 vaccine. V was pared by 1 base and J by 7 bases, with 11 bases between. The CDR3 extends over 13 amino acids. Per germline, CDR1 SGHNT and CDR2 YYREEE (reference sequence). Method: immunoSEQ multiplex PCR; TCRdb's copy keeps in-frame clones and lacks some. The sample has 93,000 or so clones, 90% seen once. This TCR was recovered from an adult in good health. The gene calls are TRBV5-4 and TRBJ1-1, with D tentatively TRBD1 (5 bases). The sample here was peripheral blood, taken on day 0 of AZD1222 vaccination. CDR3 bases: TGTGCCAGCAGCTTGTGGGGGGTGAGTGAAGCTTTCTTT. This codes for CASSLWGVSEAFF.